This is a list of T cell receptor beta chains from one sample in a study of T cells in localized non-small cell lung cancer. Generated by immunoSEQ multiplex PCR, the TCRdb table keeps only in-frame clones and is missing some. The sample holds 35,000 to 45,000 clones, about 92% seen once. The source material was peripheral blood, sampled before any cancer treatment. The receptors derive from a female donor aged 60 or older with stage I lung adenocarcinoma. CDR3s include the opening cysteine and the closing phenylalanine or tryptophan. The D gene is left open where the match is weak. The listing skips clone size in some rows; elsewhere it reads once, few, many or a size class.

CASSGDRGRYEQYF	TGTGCCAGCAGCGGGGACAGGGGGCGGTACGAGCAGTACTTC	NA	TRBD1	TRBV5-6	TRBJ2-7
CASSPGQRVTNEKLFF	TGTGCCAGCTCACCAGGACAGCGGGTAACTAATGAAAAACTGTTTTTT	once	NA	TRBV18	TRBJ1-4
CASSLEGLSYGYTF	TGCGCCAGCAGCTTGGAAGGGTTATCCTATGGCTACACCTTC	NA	NA	TRBV5-1	TRBJ1-2
CASSLVLADSGNTIYF	TGCGCCAGCAGCTTGGTTCTTGCGGACTCTGGAAACACCATATATTTT	NA	NA	TRBV5-1	TRBJ1-3
CAAGTSSQRWETQYF	TGTGCCGCCGGGACTAGCAGCCAACGTTGGGAGACCCAGTACTTC	NA	TRBD2	TRBV28	TRBJ2-5
CASRTGTTEAFF	TGCGCCAGCAGAACAGGGACGACTGAAGCTTTCTTT	NA	NA	TRBV4-1	TRBJ1-1
CASSYEVSSNEQFF	TGTGCCAGCAGTTACGAGGTATCATCCAATGAGCAGTTCTTC	once	NA	TRBV6-5	TRBJ2-1
CASSLEQGVYNEQFF	TGTGCCAGCAGCTTAGAACAGGGGGTTTACAATGAGCAGTTCTTC	few	TRBD1	TRBV7-3	TRBJ2-1
CASSLDRIYGYTF	TGTGCCAGTAGTCTTGACAGGATCTATGGCTACACCTTC	once	NA	TRBV19	TRBJ1-2
CASSQVEKMNTEAFF	TGTGCCAGCAGCCAAGTGGAGAAAATGAACACTGAAGCTTTCTTT	once	NA	TRBV4-2	TRBJ1-1
CASSLRNHPYNEQFF	TGTGCCAGCAGTCTTCGTAATCACCCCTACAATGAGCAGTTCTTC	once	NA	TRBV5-8	TRBJ2-1
CASSGTGSGELFF	TGTGCCAGCAGTGGCACAGGGAGCGGGGAGCTGTTTTTT	NA	NA	TRBV2	TRBJ2-2
CASSSPQTGGYTF	TGTGCCAGCAGTTCCCCTCAGACGGGGGGCTACACCTTC	once	NA	TRBV28	TRBJ1-2
CASSLMTGVSNSPLHF	TGTGCCAGCAGCTTAATGACAGGGGTTTCTAATTCACCCCTCCACTTT	NA	TRBD1	TRBV11-2	TRBJ1-6
CASSLTGLSNTEAFF	TGTGCCAGCAGCCTTACCGGGCTATCGAACACTGAAGCTTTCTTT	NA	NA	TRBV7-9	TRBJ1-1
CASSSTQGQETQYF	TGCGCCAGCAGCTCTACACAGGGGCAAGAGACCCAGTACTTC	NA	TRBD1	TRBV5-1	TRBJ2-5
CASRPPQMEVNEQFF	TGTGCCAGCAGACCACCCCAGATGGAGGTCAATGAGCAGTTCTTC	NA	NA	TRBV28	TRBJ2-1
CASSQEGQAVSNQPQHF	TGTGCCAGCAGCCAGGAGGGACAGGCAGTTAGCAATCAGCCCCAGCATTTT	few	TRBD1	TRBV4-2	TRBJ1-5
CASSLYRGRGYGYTF	TGTGCCAGCAGTTTATATCGGGGGCGAGGCTATGGCTACACCTTC	NA	NA	TRBV27	TRBJ1-2
CASRGRDRGFATNEKLFF	TGTGCCAGCAGAGGGCGGGACAGGGGGTTTGCAACTAATGAAAAACTGTTTTTT	NA	NA	TRBV21-1	TRBJ1-4
CASTGRGERSYNEQFF	TGTGCCAGCACCGGCCGCGGGGAGAGGTCCTACAATGAGCAGTTCTTC	NA	NA	TRBV2	TRBJ2-1
CASSRSGGRQPQHF	TGTGCCAGCAGCCGATCGGGGGGCCGTCAGCCCCAGCATTTT	NA	NA	TRBV2	TRBJ1-5
CASSLRGDYYEQYF	TGTGCCAGCAGCTTGCGGGGGGATTACTACGAGCAGTACTTC	NA	TRBD2	TRBV5-5	TRBJ2-7
CASSQVPGQGNHYGYTF	TGCGCCAGCAGCCAAGTCCCGGGACAGGGAAACCACTATGGCTACACCTTC	NA	TRBD1	TRBV4-1	TRBJ1-2
CASSDTGYYGYTF	TGTGCCAGCAGTGATACAGGGTACTATGGCTACACCTTC	NA	NA	TRBV6-1	TRBJ1-2
CASSTRALGNEQFF	TGCGCCAGCAGCACCCGGGCCCTGGGCAATGAGCAGTTCTTC	NA	NA	TRBV5-1	TRBJ2-1
CASSGPGRLNEKLFF	TGTGCCAGTAGTGGACCGGGACGGTTAAATGAAAAACTGTTTTTT	NA	NA	TRBV19	TRBJ1-4
CASSEPGFTEAFF	TGTGCCAGCAGTGAGCCTGGGTTTACTGAAGCTTTCTTT	NA	NA	TRBV2	TRBJ1-1
CASSPGGDGGELFF	TGTGCCAGCTCACCAGGGGGCGACGGCGGGGAGCTGTTTTTT	NA	NA	TRBV18	TRBJ2-2
CASKRGGVLNTGELFF	TGTGCCTCTAAAAGAGGGGGGGTACTGAACACCGGGGAGCTGTTTTTT	NA	NA	TRBV2	TRBJ2-2
CASRTTSVTYNEQFF	TGCGCCAGCAGAACGACTAGCGTTACCTACAATGAGCAGTTCTTC	NA	TRBD2	TRBV5-1	TRBJ2-1
CASRGQGFPDTQYF	TGTGCCAGCAGGGGACAGGGGTTCCCAGATACGCAGTATTTT	NA	TRBD1	TRBV6-5	TRBJ2-3
CASSFELAVNTGELFF	TGTGCCAGCAGCTTCGAACTGGCGGTAAACACCGGGGAGCTGTTTTTT	NA	NA	TRBV11-2	TRBJ2-2
CASSYQNTEAFF	TGTGCCAGCAGCTACCAGAACACTGAAGCTTTCTTT	NA	NA	TRBV7-9	TRBJ1-1
CASSPSGGRTDTQYF	TGTGCCAGCTCACCTTCGGGGGGGCGCACAGATACGCAGTATTTT	NA	TRBD2	TRBV18	TRBJ2-3
CASSLDEGRTGELFF	TGTGCCAGCAGCTTAGATGAGGGAAGGACCGGGGAGCTGTTTTTT	NA	NA	TRBV11-3	TRBJ2-2
CARHRGGTEAFF	TGTGCCAGACACAGGGGCGGCACTGAAGCTTTCTTT	once	TRBD1	TRBV2	TRBJ1-1
CASRPGGNSIYNEQFF	TGCGCCAGCAGACCCGGAGGAAATTCCATATACAATGAGCAGTTCTTC	NA	NA	TRBV5-1	TRBJ2-1
CASSFRPSEHLSNQPQHF	TGCGCCAGCAGCTTCCGCCCATCCGAACATCTCAGCAATCAGCCCCAGCATTTT	NA	NA	TRBV5-1	TRBJ1-5
CASIGRGRTTDTQYF	TGTGCCAGTATAGGCCGGGGCAGAACCACAGATACGCAGTATTTT	once	NA	TRBV19	TRBJ2-3
CASSTRTENEKLFF	TGTGCCAGTAGTACCCGGACAGAAAATGAAAAACTGTTTTTT	once	NA	TRBV19	TRBJ1-4
CASSLMSAGSQETQYF	TGCGCCAGCAGCTTGATGTCAGCCGGAAGCCAAGAGACCCAGTACTTC	NA	NA	TRBV5-1	TRBJ2-5
CASRDTGLAGDVQYF	TGTGCCAGTAGGGATACTGGACTAGCGGGGGATGTGCAGTACTTC	once	TRBD2	TRBV19	TRBJ2-7
CASSLGPGQETQYF	TGTGCCAGCAGCTTAGGTCCCGGGCAAGAGACCCAGTACTTC	NA	NA	TRBV7-2	TRBJ2-5
CASSRTQETQYF	TGCGCCAGCAGCCGGACTCAAGAGACCCAGTACTTC	NA	NA	TRBV5-1	TRBJ2-5
CAISEGDPWAANYGYTF	TGTGCCATCAGTGAGGGGGACCCGTGGGCAGCTAACTATGGCTACACCTTC	NA	NA	TRBV10-3	TRBJ1-2
CASSQPTGKETQYF	TGTGCCAGCTCACAGCCGACAGGGAAGGAGACCCAGTACTTC	NA	TRBD1	TRBV18	TRBJ2-5
CASSLELPRGYQPQHF	TGTGCCAGCAGCCTCGAGCTACCCAGGGGCTATCAGCCCCAGCATTTT	NA	NA	TRBV5-8	TRBJ1-5
CASSHNQPQHF	TGTGCCAGCAGCCACAATCAGCCCCAGCATTTT	NA	NA	TRBV7-3	TRBJ1-5
CASSSGRGTGELFF	TGTGCCAGCAGCTCGGGCAGGGGGACCGGGGAGCTGTTTTTT	NA	TRBD1	TRBV7-6	TRBJ2-2